In its sample, the clone carrying this T cell receptor beta chain was seen many times. Its target is unknown. TCRdb ran MiXCR on the RACE reads and lists one entry per CDR3 protein. Among about 400,000 distinct CDR3 sequences listed, about 6% were seen once. The source of the sample is a study of human T cells and chemical hapten exposure. In the study overall: In the sensitization step, 2% DPC was placed on roughly 2 cm by roughly 2 cm of upper inner arm skin. Study-wide results and limits: Large CDR3 similarity clusters arose significantly more often from expanded TCRs than from controls. Healthy people's immune response may differ from that of the donors, who had alopecia.

There are 15 residues in the CDR3. The V and J ends lost 4 bases and 0 bases respectively, with 10 bases between them. The germline CDR1 and CDR2 sequences are LGHNA and YSLEER. Documented time point: patch test 2, 6 weeks after DPC sensitization. Treatment defined: therapeutic diphenylcyclopropenone sensitization with weekly scalp DPC. Sequencing was performed on whole blood, taken in connection with sensitization to the hapten diphenylcyclopropenone (DPC). The sequence was collected from a woman in her late teens or twenties with alopecia areata. Some clones in this sample may be carry-over from other donors' samples. V and J are TRBV4-3 and TRBJ2-1; a possible D gene is TRBD2 (5 bases). The DNA of the CDR3 is TGCGCCAGCAGCCTGGACTCGAGCTCCTACAATGAGCAGTTCTTC. Protein product: CASSLDSSSYNEQFF.